These 6 T cell receptor beta chains were all obtained from the same sample, sequenced in a study of T cell repertoires in cytomegalovirus infection. What these receptors recognize is not known. Via MiXCR, TCRdb re-called the reads, giving one row per CDR3 protein. The sample shows approximately 1,000,000 distinct CDR3 sequences, 25% to 40% of them seen only once. The starting material was cultured CD8+ T cells from PBMCs, obtained from culture after CMV antigen stimulation. Receptor source: a human donor in good health (CMV status not recorded). Some clones in this sample may be carry-over from other donors' samples.

This rearrangement joins TRBV28 to TRBJ1-1; 8 positions match TRBD1. This CDR3 is built from 14 residues. Germline CDR1 reads MDHEN; CDR2 reads SYDVKM. After removal of 5 bases from V and 10 bases from J, the junction contained 12 bases not matched to a gene. The CDR3 here is CASSLFGQGFLAFF. The CDR3, as DNA: TGTGCCAGCAGTCTCTTCGGACAGGGATTTTTAGCTTTCTTT.

In its sample, this clonotype was seen a few times. In DNA form, the CDR3 reads TGTGCCAGCATCACCCTAGCGGGGGGAACCCTACACCAAGAGACCCAGTACTTC. It translates to CASITLAGGTLHQETQYF. The gene calls are TRBV2 and TRBJ2-5; 11 bases map to TRBD2. The V segment lost 7 bases and the J segment 0 bases; nucleotides outside the gene matches: 13. Germline CDR1 is SNHLY and CDR2 is FYNNEI. This CDR3 has 18 amino acids.

The sample holds a few counts of this clonotype. CDR3 amino acids: CASSQEAHRGLDYGYTF. The CDR3 DNA reads as TGCGCCAGCAGCCAAGAAGCCCACAGGGGTTTGGACTATGGCTACACCTTC. The J gene is TRBJ1-2, the V gene TRBV4-3; 7 bases agree with TRBD1. CDR3 size: 17 residues. V was clipped by 0 bases and J by 3 bases; unmatched bases: 10. CDR1 is LGHNA, CDR2 YSLEER, per germline.

The CDR3 spells CASSLNPDRAKLFF. CDR3 DNA: TGTGCCAGCAGTTTAAATCCAGACCGCGCGAAACTGTTTTTT. The rearrangement links TRBV6-2 or TRBV6-3 to TRBJ1-4; D is undetermined. This CDR3 region has 14 residues. The V end lost 4 bases, the J end lost 11 bases, and 17 bases lay between the germline ends. Germline values: CDR1 MNHEY, CDR2 SVGEGT.

V usage is TRBV15 and J usage is TRBJ2-6; TRBD2 might be the D (5 bases). The CDR3 contains 17 residues. V was shortened by 2 bases and J by 4 bases, with 15 bases between the two germline ends. Germline V lookup: CDR1 LNHNV, CDR2 YYDKDF (reference sequence). CDR3 in DNA: TGTGCCACCAGCAGATCGGGTGAGCGGTCCGGGGCCAACGTCCTGACTTTC. It encodes CATSRSGERSGANVLTF.

V gene TRBV27 combines with J gene TRBJ1-5; D unclear. The germline CDR1 and CDR2 sequences are MNHEY and SMNVEV (reference sequence). The V gene lost 6 bases and the J gene lost 11 bases, with 20 bases spanning the gap. The CDR3 has 14 amino acids. The CDR3 sequence: CASSPTGTRMAQHF. The CDR3 region has the DNA TGTGCCAGCAGCCCCACGGGTACCAGGATGGCCCAGCATTTT.